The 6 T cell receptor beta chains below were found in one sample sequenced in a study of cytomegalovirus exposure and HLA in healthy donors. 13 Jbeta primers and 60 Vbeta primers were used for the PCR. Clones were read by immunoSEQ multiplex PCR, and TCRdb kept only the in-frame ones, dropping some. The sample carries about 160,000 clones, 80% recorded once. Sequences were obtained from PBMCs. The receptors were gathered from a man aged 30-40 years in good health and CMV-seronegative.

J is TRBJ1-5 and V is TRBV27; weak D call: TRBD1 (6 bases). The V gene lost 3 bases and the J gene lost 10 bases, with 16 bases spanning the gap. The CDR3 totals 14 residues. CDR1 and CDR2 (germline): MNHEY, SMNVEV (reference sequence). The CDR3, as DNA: TGTGCCAGCAGTTTCGACAGTAGGGGGAGTCCCCAGCATTTT. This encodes CASSFDSRGSPQHF.

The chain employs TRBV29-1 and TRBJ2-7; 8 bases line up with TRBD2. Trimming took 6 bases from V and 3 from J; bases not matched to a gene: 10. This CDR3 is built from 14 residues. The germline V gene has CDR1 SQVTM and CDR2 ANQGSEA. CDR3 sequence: CSVETGLDYYEQYF. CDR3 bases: TGCAGCGTCGAAACGGGACTAGACTACTACGAGCAGTACTTC.

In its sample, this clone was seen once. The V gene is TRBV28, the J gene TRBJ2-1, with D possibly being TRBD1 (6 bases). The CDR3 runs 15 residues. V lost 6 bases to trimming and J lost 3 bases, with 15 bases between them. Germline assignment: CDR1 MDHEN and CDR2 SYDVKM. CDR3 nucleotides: TGTGCCAGCAGCAACCCGCAGGGGAGCTACAATGAGCAGTTCTTC. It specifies CASSNPQGSYNEQFF.

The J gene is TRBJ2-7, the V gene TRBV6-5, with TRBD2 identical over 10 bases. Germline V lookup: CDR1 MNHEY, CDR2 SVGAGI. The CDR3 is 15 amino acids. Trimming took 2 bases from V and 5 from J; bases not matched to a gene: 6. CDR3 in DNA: TGTGCCAGCAGTTACCGAGCGGGGGGGGTCCACGAGCAGTACTTC. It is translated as CASSYRAGGVHEQYF.

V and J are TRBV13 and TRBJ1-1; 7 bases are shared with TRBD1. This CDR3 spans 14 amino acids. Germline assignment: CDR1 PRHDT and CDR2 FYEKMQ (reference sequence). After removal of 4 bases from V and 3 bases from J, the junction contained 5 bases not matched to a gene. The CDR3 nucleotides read TGTGCCAGCAGCTCCTCACAGGGGTACACTGAAGCTTTCTTT. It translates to CASSSSQGYTEAFF. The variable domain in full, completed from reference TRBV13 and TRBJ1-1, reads AAGVIQSPRHLIKEKRETATLKCYPIPRHDTVYWYQQGPGQDPQFLISFYEKMQSDKGSIPDRFSAQQFSDYHSELNMSSLELGDSALYFCASSSSQGYTEAFFGQGTRLTVV.

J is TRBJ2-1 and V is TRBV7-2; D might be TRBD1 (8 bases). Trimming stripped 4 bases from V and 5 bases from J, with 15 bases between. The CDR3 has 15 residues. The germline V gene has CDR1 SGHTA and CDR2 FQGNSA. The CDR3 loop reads CASSSAGQEHNEQFF. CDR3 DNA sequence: TGTGCCAGCAGCTCAGCGGGACAGGAGCACAATGAGCAGTTCTTC.